This T cell receptor (beta chain) comes out of a study of blood T cell repertoires in COVID-19 (dated by TCRdb to 2018 to 2021). For the wider study: Samples from collaborators originated in the United States, Italy and Spain and spanned both the acute and convalescent phases of COVID-19. The prospective study material was composed of cDNA or gDNA derived from T cells, B-cell-depleted T cells, or PBMCs. Deeply sampled blood TCRbeta repertoires from subjects exposed to, actively infected with, or recovered from COVID-19 were included in the dataset. A freely available public database, intended as a resource for researchers studying the immune response to SARS-CoV-2, is where the repertoires were released. The samples were drawn from two sources: the first 160 participants of the ongoing ImmuneRACE study, and 950 to 1,500 subjects contributed by 6 global collaborators. Sample metadata almost always included a de-identified subject ID, COVID-19 status, age in years and sex. HLA class I and class II types, where available, came from metadata supplied by the sample provider rather than from assay-based typing. Results and caveats for the whole study, not just this receptor: The amount of clinical and demographic metadata varied by source and participant and was provided uncurated.

The immunoSEQ Assay, a bias-controlled multiplex PCR, was used to amplify TCRbeta CDR3 regions from genomic DNA. In the source study's methods: The number of nucleated cells in each sample was estimated from the amplification of reference gene primers within the assay. To quantify the absolute abundance of each unique TCRbeta CDR3 rearrangement, sequence reads were collapsed and filtered. Productive Simpson clonality was computed per sample as the square root of Simpson's diversity index over productive rearrangements. Here the immuneACCESS table is served through TCRdb, limited to in-frame sequences with V and J called. Missing clones are a known gap in these copies; in checked studies unresolved V genes cover under half, and the rest lacks a known reason. The V and J calls and clone size are taken from that table; D and trimming were inferred from the DNA. This sample comprises about 260,000 clones, 70% to 90% of them detected only once. The top ten clones comprise 1.5% to 2% of the sample.

Worth noting for this clone: There is no known antigen for this receptor. One base away there is no much larger clone; base qualities are not given.

Whole blood was collected in K2EDTA tubes by collaborating institutions according to the institutions' own protocols. Collaborator samples were shipped for TCRbeta analysis as frozen whole blood, isolated PBMCs, or DNA extracted from either sample type. The germline V gene gives CDR1 as SNHLY and CDR2 as FYNNEI. The CDR3 covers 13 residues, taking in both the cysteine and the phenylalanine. Solely the CDR3 DNA is kept, with 39 bases framed from the first base. V is pruned by 8 bases and J by 3 bases, leaving 5 bases of the junction without a gene match. The clonotype originates from a man aged 30-40 years with active or convalescent COVID-19. The V and J segments used are TRBV2 and TRBJ1-2; 8 junctional bases match TRBD1. Specimen: peripheral blood. The sequenced DNA: TGTGCCAGCGGGCTACAGGGGGACTATGGCTACACCTTC. It encodes CASGLQGDYGYTF.